A single T cell receptor beta chain is shown here with its context. Its antigen is still unknown. The data derive from a study of blood T cells in healthy people across ages. General study findings and limits: A roughly linear age-dependent decrease characterized TCR beta diversity per million T cells. Unsorted PBMCs prevented conclusive naive versus antigen-experienced comparison.

This CDR3 comprises 14 residues. V gave up 7 bases and J gave up 0 bases, with 7 bases separating them. From germline, CDR1 is ENHRY and CDR2 SYGVKD. Per sample, extraction of total RNA gave at least 6 micrograms in every case. Together with a sample-barcoded 5' primer, a J-beta primer mix was included in a second PCR lasting roughly 6 to 12 cycles. TCRdb re-called the 5' RACE reads through MiXCR, storing one row per CDR3 protein. The sample lists hundreds of thousands of distinct CDR3 sequences; roughly 56% were seen once. V and J are TRBV10-3 and TRBJ2-6; D is uncertain. The TCR was taken from a man aged 40-55 years in good health. The sequencing sample was made of blood. CDR3 loop: CAITSYSGANVLTF. CDR3 nucleotide sequence: TGTGCCATCACCTCTTACTCTGGGGCCAACGTCCTGACTTTC.